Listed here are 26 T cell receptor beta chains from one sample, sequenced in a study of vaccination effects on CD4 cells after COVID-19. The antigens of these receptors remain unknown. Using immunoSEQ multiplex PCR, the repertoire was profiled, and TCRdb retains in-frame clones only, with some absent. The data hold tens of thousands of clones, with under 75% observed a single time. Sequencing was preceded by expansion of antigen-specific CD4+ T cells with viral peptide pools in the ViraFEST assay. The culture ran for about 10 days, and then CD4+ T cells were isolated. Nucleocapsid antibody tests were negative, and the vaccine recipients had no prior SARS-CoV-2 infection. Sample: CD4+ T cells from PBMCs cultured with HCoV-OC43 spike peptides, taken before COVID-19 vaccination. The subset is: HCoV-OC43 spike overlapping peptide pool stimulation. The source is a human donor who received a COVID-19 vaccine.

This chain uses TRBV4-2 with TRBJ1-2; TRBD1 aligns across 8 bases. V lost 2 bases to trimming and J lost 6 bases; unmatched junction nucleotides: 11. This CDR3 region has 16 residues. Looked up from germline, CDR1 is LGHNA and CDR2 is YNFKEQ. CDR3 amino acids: CASSQRPRAGGDGYTF. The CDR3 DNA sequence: TGTGCCAGCAGCCAACGGCCCCGAGCAGGGGGCGATGGCTACACCTTC.

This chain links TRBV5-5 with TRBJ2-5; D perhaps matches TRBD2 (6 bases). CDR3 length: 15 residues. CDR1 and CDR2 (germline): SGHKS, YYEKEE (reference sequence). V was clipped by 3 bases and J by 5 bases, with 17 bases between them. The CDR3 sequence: CASSWRDSTWETQYF. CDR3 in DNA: TGTGCCAGCAGCTGGCGGGACTCCACTTGGGAGACCCAGTACTTC.

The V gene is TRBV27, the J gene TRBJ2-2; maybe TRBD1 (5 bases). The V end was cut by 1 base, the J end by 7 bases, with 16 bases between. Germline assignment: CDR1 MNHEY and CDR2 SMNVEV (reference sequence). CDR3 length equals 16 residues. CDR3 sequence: CASSLFYDQGVGELFF. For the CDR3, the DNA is TGTGCCAGCAGTTTATTCTATGATCAGGGCGTCGGGGAGCTGTTTTTT.

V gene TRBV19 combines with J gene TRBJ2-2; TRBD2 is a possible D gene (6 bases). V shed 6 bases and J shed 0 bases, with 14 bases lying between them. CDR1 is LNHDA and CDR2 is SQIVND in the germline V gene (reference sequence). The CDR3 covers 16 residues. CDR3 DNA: TGTGCCAGTAGGGAACGTTGGGGGGCGAACACCGGGGAGCTGTTTTTT. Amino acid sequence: CASRERWGANTGELFF.

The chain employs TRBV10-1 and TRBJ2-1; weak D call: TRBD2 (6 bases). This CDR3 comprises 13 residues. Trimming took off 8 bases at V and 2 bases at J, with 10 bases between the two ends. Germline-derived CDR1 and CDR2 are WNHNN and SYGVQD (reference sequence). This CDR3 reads CASQEGPYNEQFF. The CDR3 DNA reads TGCGCCAGCCAGGAGGGCCCCTACAATGAGCAGTTCTTC.

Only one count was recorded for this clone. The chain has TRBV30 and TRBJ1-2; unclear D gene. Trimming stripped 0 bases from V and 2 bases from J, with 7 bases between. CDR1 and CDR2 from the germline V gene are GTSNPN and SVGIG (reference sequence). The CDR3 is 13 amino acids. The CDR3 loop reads CAWSVSLNYGYTF. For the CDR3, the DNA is TGTGCCTGGAGTGTGTCCTTAAACTATGGCTACACCTTC.

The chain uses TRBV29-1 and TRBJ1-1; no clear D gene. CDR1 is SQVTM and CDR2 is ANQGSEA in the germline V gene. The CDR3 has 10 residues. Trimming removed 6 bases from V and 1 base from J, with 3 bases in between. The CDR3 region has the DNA TGCAGCGTGCGGAACACTGAAGCTTTCTTT. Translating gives CSVRNTEAFF.

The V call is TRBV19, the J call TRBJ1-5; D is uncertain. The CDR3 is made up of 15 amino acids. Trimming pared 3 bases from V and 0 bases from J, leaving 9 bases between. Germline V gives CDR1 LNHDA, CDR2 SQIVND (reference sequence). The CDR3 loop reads CASSIRDTSNQPQHF. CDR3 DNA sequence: TGTGCCAGTAGTATCAGAGACACTAGCAATCAGCCCCAGCATTTT.

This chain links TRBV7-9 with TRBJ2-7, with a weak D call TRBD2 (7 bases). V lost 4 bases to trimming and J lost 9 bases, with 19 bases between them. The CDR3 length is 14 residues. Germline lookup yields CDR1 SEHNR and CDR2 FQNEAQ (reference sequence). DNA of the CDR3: TGTGCCAGCAGCTCCCAAAGGGGGGGCGCTGGGCAGTACTTC. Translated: CASSSQRGGAGQYF. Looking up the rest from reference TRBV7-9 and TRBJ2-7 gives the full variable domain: DTGVSQNPRHKITKRGQNVTFRCDPISEHNRLYWYRQTLGQGPEFLTYFQNEAQLEKSRLLSDRFSAERPKGSFSTLEIQRTEQGDSAMYLCASSSQRGGAGQYFGPGTRLTVT.

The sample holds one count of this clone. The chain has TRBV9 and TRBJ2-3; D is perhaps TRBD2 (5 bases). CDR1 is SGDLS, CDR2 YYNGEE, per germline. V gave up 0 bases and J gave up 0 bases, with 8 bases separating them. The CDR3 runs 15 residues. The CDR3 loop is CASSVAGLSTDTQYF. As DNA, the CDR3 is TGTGCCAGCAGCGTAGCCGGACTCAGCACAGATACGCAGTATTTT.

The CDR3 coding sequence is TGTGCTAGTGGTTTACTGAGCTCCTACAATGAGCAGTTCTTC. Amino acid sequence: CASGLLSSYNEQFF. The genes are TRBV12-5 and TRBJ2-1; no firm D call. Germline loops: CDR1 LGHNT, CDR2 FRNRAP. CDR3 length equals 14 residues. V lost 3 bases to trimming and J lost 0 bases, with 6 bases between them.

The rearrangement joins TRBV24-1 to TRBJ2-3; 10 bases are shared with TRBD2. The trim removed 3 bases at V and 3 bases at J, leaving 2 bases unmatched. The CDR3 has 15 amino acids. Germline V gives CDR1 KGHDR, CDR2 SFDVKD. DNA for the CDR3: TGTGCCACCAGTGATGGGGGACTAGCGACAGATACGCAGTATTTT. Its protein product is CATSDGGLATDTQYF.

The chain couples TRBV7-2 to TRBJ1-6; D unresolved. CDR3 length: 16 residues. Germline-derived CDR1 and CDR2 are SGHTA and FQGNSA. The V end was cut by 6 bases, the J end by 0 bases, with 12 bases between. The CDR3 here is CASRGRLSSYNSPLHF. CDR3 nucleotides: TGTGCCAGCAGAGGACGGTTGAGCTCCTATAATTCACCCCTCCACTTT.

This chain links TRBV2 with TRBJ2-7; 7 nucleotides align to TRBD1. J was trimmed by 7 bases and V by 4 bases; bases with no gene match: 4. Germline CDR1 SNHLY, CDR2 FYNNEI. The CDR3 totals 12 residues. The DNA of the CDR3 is TGTGCCAGCAGTGGGGACAGCTGGGAGCAGTACTTC. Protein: CASSGDSWEQYF. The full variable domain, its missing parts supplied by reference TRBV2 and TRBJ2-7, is EPEVTQTPSHQVTQMGQEVILRCVPISNHLYFYWYRQILGQKVEFLVSFYNNEISEKSEIFDDQFSVERPDGSNFTLKIRSTKLEDSAMYFCASSGDSWEQYFGPGTRLTVT.

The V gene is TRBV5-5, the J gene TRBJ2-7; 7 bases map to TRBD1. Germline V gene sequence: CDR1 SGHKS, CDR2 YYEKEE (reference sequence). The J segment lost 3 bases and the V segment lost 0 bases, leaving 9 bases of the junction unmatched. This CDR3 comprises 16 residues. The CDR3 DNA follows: TGTGCCAGCAGCTTGGAATCCGATTACAGGGGCTACGAGCAGTACTTC. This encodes CASSLESDYRGYEQYF.

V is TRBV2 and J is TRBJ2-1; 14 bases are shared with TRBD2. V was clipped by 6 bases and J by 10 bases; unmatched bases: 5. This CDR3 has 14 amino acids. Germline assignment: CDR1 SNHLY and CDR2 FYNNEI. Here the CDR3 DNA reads TGTGCCAGCAGAGGACTAGCGGGAGGATGGGAGCAGTTCTTC. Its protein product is CASRGLAGGWEQFF.

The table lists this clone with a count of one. The CDR3 reads CASRALVAGADTQYF. In DNA, the CDR3 is TGCGCCAGCCGAGCTTTGGTAGCGGGAGCAGATACGCAGTATTTT. This chain joins TRBV5-1 and TRBJ2-3; 9 positions match TRBD2. Germline assignment: CDR1 SGHRS and CDR2 YFSETQ. With 7 bases clipped from V and 4 bases from J, the junction kept 10 bases outside the gene matches. This CDR3 has 15 amino acids.

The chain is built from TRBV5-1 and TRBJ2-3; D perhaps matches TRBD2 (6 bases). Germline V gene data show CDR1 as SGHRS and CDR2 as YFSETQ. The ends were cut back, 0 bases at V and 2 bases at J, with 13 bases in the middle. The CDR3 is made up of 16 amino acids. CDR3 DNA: TGCGCCAGCAGCTTGGGGAGTAGCGGCAACACAGATACGCAGTATTTT. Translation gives CASSLGSSGNTDTQYF.

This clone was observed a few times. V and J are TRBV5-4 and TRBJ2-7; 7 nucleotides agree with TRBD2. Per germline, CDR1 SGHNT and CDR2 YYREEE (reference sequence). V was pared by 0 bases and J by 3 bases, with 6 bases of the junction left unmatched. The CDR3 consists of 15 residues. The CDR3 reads CASSLEAGANYEQYF. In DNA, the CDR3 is TGTGCCAGCAGCTTGGAGGCGGGAGCAAACTACGAGCAGTACTTC.

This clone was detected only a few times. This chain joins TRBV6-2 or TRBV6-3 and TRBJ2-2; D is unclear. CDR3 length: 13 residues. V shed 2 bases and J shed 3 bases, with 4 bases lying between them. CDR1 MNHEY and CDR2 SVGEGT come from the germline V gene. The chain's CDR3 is CASSYTDTGELFF. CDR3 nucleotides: TGTGCCAGCAGTTACACAGACACCGGGGAGCTGTTTTTT.

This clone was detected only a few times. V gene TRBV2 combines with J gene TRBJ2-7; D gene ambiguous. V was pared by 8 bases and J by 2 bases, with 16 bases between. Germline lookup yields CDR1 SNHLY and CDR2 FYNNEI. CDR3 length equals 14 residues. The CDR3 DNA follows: TGTGCCAGCCAGTGGTCAGGTCAAACCTACGAGCAGTACTTC. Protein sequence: CASQWSGQTYEQYF.

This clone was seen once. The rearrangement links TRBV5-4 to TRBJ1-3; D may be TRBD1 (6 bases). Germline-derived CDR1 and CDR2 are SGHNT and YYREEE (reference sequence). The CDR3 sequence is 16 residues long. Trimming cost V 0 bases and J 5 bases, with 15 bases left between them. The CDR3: CASSLGGSGGRNTIYF. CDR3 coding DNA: TGTGCCAGCAGCTTGGGGGGCAGCGGGGGCCGAAACACCATATATTTT.

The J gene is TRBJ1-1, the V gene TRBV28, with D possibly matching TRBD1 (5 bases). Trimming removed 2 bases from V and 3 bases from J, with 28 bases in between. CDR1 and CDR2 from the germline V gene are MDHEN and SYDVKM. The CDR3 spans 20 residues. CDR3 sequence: CASSLLLLGRDHPLDTEAFF. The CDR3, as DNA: TGTGCCAGCAGTTTACTTTTATTAGGCAGGGATCATCCCCTCGACACTGAAGCTTTCTTT.

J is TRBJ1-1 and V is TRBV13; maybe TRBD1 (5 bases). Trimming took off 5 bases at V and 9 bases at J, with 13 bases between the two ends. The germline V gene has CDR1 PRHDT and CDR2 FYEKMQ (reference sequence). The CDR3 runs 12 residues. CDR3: CASSTGTPKAFF. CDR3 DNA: TGTGCCAGCAGCACTGGGACCCCAAAAGCTTTCTTT.

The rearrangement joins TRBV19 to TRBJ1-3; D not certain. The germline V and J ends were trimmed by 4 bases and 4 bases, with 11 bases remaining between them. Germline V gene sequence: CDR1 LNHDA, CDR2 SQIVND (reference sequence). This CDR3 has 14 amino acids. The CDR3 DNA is TGTGCCAGTAGTAACGGGTTCTGGGGAAACACCATATATTTT. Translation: CASSNGFWGNTIYF.

CDR3 in DNA: TGTGCCAGCAGTTTAAGCCAGGGGCGAACTGAAGCTTTCTTT. Protein sequence: CASSLSQGRTEAFF. The rearrangement joins TRBV27 to TRBJ1-1, with D possibly matching TRBD1 (6 bases). The V gene's germline CDR1 is MNHEY and CDR2 SMNVEV (reference sequence). Trimming took off 2 bases at V and 5 bases at J, with 12 bases between the two ends. This CDR3 has 14 residues.